The 31 T cell receptor beta chains below come from one sample, sequenced in a study of blood T cell repertoires in COVID-19. The protocol was immunoSEQ multiplex PCR, while the TCRdb copy is restricted to in-frame clones and leaves out a portion. The sample records 3,600 or so clones, 70% being singletons. The material sequenced was peripheral blood. These receptor sequences come from a man between 65 and 85 years old with active COVID-19.

This clone was observed a few times. This sequence joins TRBV3-1 (or the pseudogene TRBV3-2) and TRBJ2-7; 12 bases are a match to TRBD2. Germline CDR1 is LGHDT and CDR2 is YNNKEL (reference sequence). After removal of 3 bases from V and 3 bases from J, the junction contained 12 bases not matched to a gene. CDR3 length equals 18 residues. DNA for the CDR3: TGTGCCAGCAGCCAGCGGGATGCGAGACTAGCGGGGGACTACGAGCAGTACTTC. As protein: CASSQRDARLAGDYEQYF.

The chain uses TRBV15 and TRBJ2-3, with 8 bases matching TRBD2. The germline V gene has CDR1 LNHNV and CDR2 YYDKDF (reference sequence). V shed 2 bases and J 1 base; nucleotides not matched to a gene: 5. The CDR3 is 16 amino acids. Written as DNA, the CDR3 is TGTGCCACCAGCAGAAGACTAGCGCGTGGCACAGATACGCAGTATTTT. It specifies CATSRRLARGTDTQYF. The full variable domain, completed using reference TRBV15 and TRBJ2-3, is DAMVIQNPRYQVTQFGKPVTLSCSQTLNHNVMYWYQQKSSQAPKLLFHYYDKDFNNEADTPDNFQSRRPNTSFCFLDIRSPGLGDTAMYLCATSRRLARGTDTQYFGPGTRLTVL.

The rearrangement joins TRBV29-1 to TRBJ1-3; no clear D gene. The V end lost 2 bases, the J end lost 2 bases, and 7 bases lay between the germline ends. Germline V gives CDR1 SQVTM, CDR2 ANQGSEA. The length of the CDR3 is 13 residues. CDR3: CSVELGTGNTIYF. Written as DNA, the CDR3 is TGCAGCGTTGAACTAGGCACTGGAAACACCATATATTTT.

The chain employs TRBV6-5 and TRBJ2-2; D ambiguous. Germline lookup yields CDR1 MNHEY and CDR2 SVGAGI. This CDR3 has 15 amino acids. Trimming left V 2 bases short and J 8 bases short, with 15 bases between. Here the CDR3 reads CASSYPPAPGGELFF. As DNA, the CDR3 is TGTGCCAGCAGTTACCCCCCGGCCCCCGGGGGGGAGCTGTTTTTT.

The gene calls are TRBV7-9 and TRBJ2-3, with a tentative D call TRBD1 (5 bases). CDR3 size: 17 residues. Germline V lookup: CDR1 SEHNR, CDR2 FQNEAQ (reference sequence). V was clipped by 5 bases and J by 0 bases, with 18 bases between them. The DNA for the CDR3 is TGTGCCAGCAGCCACCCCGCTGAGACAGCCAGCACAGATACGCAGTATTTT. As protein: CASSHPAETASTDTQYF.

V is TRBV2 and J is TRBJ1-1; a possible D gene is TRBD1 (6 bases). Germline V lookup: CDR1 SNHLY, CDR2 FYNNEI. Trimming shortened V by 2 bases and J by 1 base, and 11 bases separated the two germline ends. The CDR3 sequence is 15 residues long. The CDR3 DNA is TGTGCCAGCAGTGAACCCGAGACAGGGAACACTGAAGCTTTCTTT. This sequence encodes CASSEPETGNTEAFF.

The chain carries TRBV5-1 and TRBJ2-3; TRBD1 might be the D (5 bases). The CDR3 loop spans 16 amino acids. The V end was cut by 3 bases, the J end by 1 base, with 15 bases between. Germline loops: CDR1 SGHRS, CDR2 YFSETQ. The CDR3, as DNA: TGCGCCAGCAGCTCCGCAGGGCCCTCGGGCACAGATACGCAGTATTTT. Its translation: CASSSAGPSGTDTQYF.

J is TRBJ2-7 and V is TRBV11-2, with D maybe TRBD2 (6 bases). The CDR3 consists of 16 residues. V gave up 1 base and J gave up 0 bases, with 13 bases separating them. The germline V gene encodes CDR1 SGHAT and CDR2 FQNNGV. The chain's CDR3 is CASSLGRTISSYEQYF. The CDR3 DNA sequence: TGTGCCAGCAGCTTAGGGCGGACTATCAGCTCCTACGAGCAGTACTTC. The entire variable domain, with the rest obtained from reference TRBV11-2 and TRBJ2-7, is as follows: EAGVAQSPRYKIIEKRQSVAFWCNPISGHATLYWYQQILGQGPKLLIQFQNNGVVDDSQLPKDRFSAERLKGVDSTLKIQPAKLEDSAVYLCASSLGRTISSYEQYFGPGTRLTVT.

Relative to its sample, this clone is large (0.1 to 1%). J is TRBJ2-1 and V is TRBV5-6; maybe TRBD2 (5 bases). Trimming removed 2 bases at V and 0 bases at J, with 6 bases between. The length of the CDR3 is 14 residues. Per germline, CDR1 SGHDT and CDR2 YYEEEE. The CDR3 reads CASSLRGSYNEQFF. The CDR3 DNA is TGTGCCAGCAGCTTACGGGGCTCCTACAATGAGCAGTTCTTC. Variable domain in full (rest from reference TRBV5-6 and TRBJ2-1): DAGVTQSPTHLIKTRGQQVTLRCSPKSGHDTVSWYQQALGQGPQFIFQYYEEEERQRGNFPDRFSGHQFPNYSSELNVNALLLGDSALYLCASSLRGSYNEQFFGPGTRLTVL.

This clone has just a few counts. V gene TRBV13 combines with J gene TRBJ2-1; the D gene is possibly TRBD1 (5 bases). V lost 5 bases to trimming and J lost 8 bases, with 13 bases between them. The CDR3 totals 13 residues. The germline gives CDR1 PRHDT, CDR2 FYEKMQ (reference sequence). The CDR3 region is CASSPRWGYEQFF. CDR3 nucleotide sequence: TGTGCCAGCAGCCCGAGATGGGGCTATGAGCAGTTCTTC.

The rearrangement links TRBV5-8 to TRBJ2-1, with D maybe TRBD2 (6 bases). V shed 4 bases and J shed 4 bases, with 15 bases lying between them. The CDR3 loop spans 15 amino acids. Germline V gives CDR1 SGHTS, CDR2 YDEGEE. Here the CDR3 DNA reads TGTGCCAGCAGCCCGGAGGGGCTCAGGTACAATGAGCAGTTCTTC. Translated, it gives CASSPEGLRYNEQFF.

The chain carries TRBV29-1 and TRBJ1-1, with a tentative D call TRBD1 (5 bases). Trimming removed 1 base from V and 1 base from J, with 13 bases in between. CDR3 size: 15 residues. Per germline, CDR1 SQVTM and CDR2 ANQGSEA. The CDR3 sequence is CSVEGGVRKNTEAFF. CDR3 nucleotides: TGCAGCGTTGAAGGGGGCGTCAGAAAGAACACTGAAGCTTTCTTT.

CDR3 sequence (DNA): TGTGCCTGGAGTGTGGGCGGGACAGGTGGAAAGAGAGAGCAGTACTTC. Translated, it gives CAWSVGGTGGKREQYF. The chain links TRBV30 to TRBJ2-7; 8 positions agree with TRBD1. Germline assignment: CDR1 GTSNPN and CDR2 SVGIG (reference sequence). The CDR3 contains 16 residues. V shed 0 bases and J 7 bases; nucleotides not matched to a gene: 14.

Sample share makes this clone medium-sized. The rearrangement joins TRBV19 to TRBJ2-7, with 11 nucleotides matching TRBD1. The CDR3 covers 15 residues. With V trimmed by 7 bases and J by 2 bases, 7 bases remained unmatched. Germline-derived CDR1 and CDR2 are LNHDA and SQIVND (reference sequence). The chain's CDR3 is CASTEGQGVTYEQYF. For the CDR3, the DNA is TGTGCCAGTACCGAGGGACAGGGGGTGACCTACGAGCAGTACTTC.

V is TRBV18 and J is TRBJ2-3; the D gene is possibly TRBD2 (6 bases). The germline V and J ends were trimmed by 3 bases and 2 bases, with 9 bases remaining between them. The CDR3 covers 14 residues. From germline, CDR1 is KGHSH and CDR2 LQKENI. The CDR3 protein is CASSPSRDTDTQYF. The CDR3 nucleotides are TGTGCCAGCTCACCTTCGCGGGACACAGATACGCAGTATTTT.

By proportion, this clone is medium-sized (0.01 to 0.1%). This sequence joins TRBV6-5 and TRBJ2-7, with TRBD2 matching 8 bases. Per germline, CDR1 MNHEY and CDR2 SVGAGI. The CDR3 sequence is 15 residues long. Trimming took 6 bases from V and 2 from J; bases not matched to a gene: 9. CDR3 sequence: CASSPGGGGTYEQYF. Here the CDR3 DNA reads TGTGCCAGCAGCCCCGGGGGGGGTGGCACCTACGAGCAGTACTTC.

V is TRBV11-3 and J is TRBJ2-2; 10 bases map to TRBD1. Trimming cost V 5 bases and J 5 bases; bases outside gene matches: 5. Germline V CDR1 and CDR2: SGHNT, YENEEA. The CDR3 is made up of 15 amino acids. The CDR3 DNA sequence: TGTGCCAGCAGCCGGAGGGACAGGGGAACCGGGGAGCTGTTTTTT. This gives the protein CASSRRDRGTGELFF.

The V call is TRBV19, the J call TRBJ1-5; perhaps TRBD1 as D (6 bases). Germline lookup yields CDR1 LNHDA and CDR2 SQIVND (reference sequence). V was cut by 10 bases and J by 0 bases, with 22 bases left in between. The CDR3 totals 17 residues. CDR3 residues: CATISGTLPFSNQPQHF. CDR3 in DNA: TGTGCCACCATTAGCGGGACACTTCCCTTTAGCAATCAGCCCCAGCATTTT. Supplemented by reference TRBV19 and TRBJ1-5, the full variable domain reads DGGITQSPKYLFRKEGQNVTLSCEQNLNHDAMYWYRQDPGQGLRLIYYSQIVNDFQKGDIAEGYSVSREKKESFPLTVTSAQKNPTAFYLCATISGTLPFSNQPQHFGDGTRLSIL.

This sequence joins TRBV3-1 (or the pseudogene TRBV3-2) and TRBJ1-2; D is uncertain. This CDR3 has 14 amino acids. Germline V CDR1 and CDR2: LGHDT, YNNKEL (reference sequence). V shed 4 bases and J shed 3 bases, with 12 bases lying between them. CDR3 amino acids: CASSLSDGDYGYTF. Here the CDR3 DNA reads TGTGCCAGCAGCCTCTCCGACGGAGACTATGGCTACACCTTC.

CDR3 residues: CASRNDREMSYTF. DNA for the CDR3: TGTGCCAGCAGGAACGACAGGGAGATGAGCTACACCTTC. The genes are TRBV12-3 or TRBV12-4 and TRBJ1-2, with 7 nucleotides matching TRBD1. The CDR3 length is 13 residues. V shed 6 bases, J shed 9 bases, and the junction held 10 bases outside the gene matches.

The chain carries TRBV15 and TRBJ2-5; no firm D call. The CDR3 loop spans 16 amino acids. The V end was cut by 0 bases, the J end by 5 bases, with 16 bases between. Germline V gene lookup returns CDR1 LNHNV and CDR2 YYDKDF (reference sequence). The chain's CDR3 is CATSRELLPPSETQYF. Here the CDR3 DNA reads TGTGCCACCAGCAGAGAACTCCTACCGCCGTCGGAGACCCAGTACTTC.

V and J are TRBV5-1 and TRBJ2-7; TRBD2 aligns across 7 bases. V lost 0 bases, J lost 5 bases, and 5 bases stayed unmatched. The CDR3 is 14 amino acids. Germline V CDR1 and CDR2: SGHRS, YFSETQ. Here the CDR3 reads CASSLELAFHEQYF. CDR3 in DNA: TGCGCCAGCAGCTTGGAACTAGCGTTCCACGAGCAGTACTTC.

The chain joins TRBV12-3 or TRBV12-4 to TRBJ1-4; weak D call: TRBD1 (5 bases). Deletions cut 4 bases from V and 8 bases from J, with 5 bases between. The CDR3 has 11 amino acids. Here the CDR3 reads CASSSGEKLFF. The CDR3 coding sequence is TGTGCCAGCAGTTCAGGGGAAAAACTGTTTTTT.

Judged by abundance, this clone is large. V usage is TRBV14 and J usage is TRBJ2-5, with D uncertain. The V gene's germline CDR1 is SGHDN and CDR2 FVKESK. V was cut by 0 bases and J by 2 bases, with 7 bases left in between. The CDR3 length is 14 residues. The CDR3 spells CASSQDGYQETQYF. The CDR3 coding sequence is TGTGCCAGCAGCCAAGACGGGTATCAAGAGACCCAGTACTTC.

This clone was observed once. CDR3 region: CASSRQVAQETQYF. CDR3 DNA: TGTGCCAGCAGTCGACAGGTGGCGCAAGAGACCCAGTACTTC. The rearrangement uses TRBV6-2 or TRBV6-3 and TRBJ2-5; TRBD1 might be the D (6 bases). The germline CDR1 and CDR2 sequences are MNHEY and SVGEGT. V was shortened by 5 bases and J by 2 bases, with 12 bases between the two germline ends. The CDR3 has 14 amino acids.

This clone was picked up a small number of times. The chain has TRBV3-1 (or the pseudogene TRBV3-2) and TRBJ1-2; D not resolved. The V gene's germline CDR1 is LGHDT and CDR2 YNNKEL (reference sequence). Trimming left V 4 bases short and J 2 bases short, with 14 bases between. The CDR3 contains 15 residues. The CDR3 is CASSPRPGSNYGYTF. The CDR3 DNA reads TGTGCCAGCAGCCCCCGTCCGGGATCGAACTATGGCTACACCTTC.

This clone occurred a few times. J is TRBJ1-5 and V is TRBV19; 8 bases agree with TRBD1. After removal of 5 bases from V and 1 base from J, the junction contained 10 bases not matched to a gene. The CDR3 totals 17 residues. Germline V gene sequence: CDR1 LNHDA, CDR2 SQIVND (reference sequence). The CDR3 reads CASSSGAGQASNQPQHF. The CDR3 coding sequence is TGTGCCAGTAGTTCCGGAGCGGGACAGGCAAGCAATCAGCCCCAGCATTTT.

The rearrangement uses TRBV5-1 and TRBJ2-5; 9 nucleotides match TRBD1. Germline CDR1 is SGHRS and CDR2 is YFSETQ. Unmatched junction bases numbered 9, after V lost 1 base and J lost 5 bases. CDR3 length equals 16 residues. Here the CDR3 DNA reads TGCGCCAGCAGCTTGCCGACGGGACAGGGTTTGGAGACCCAGTACTTC. Translation: CASSLPTGQGLETQYF.

This CDR3 reads CASSVGPEETQYF. CDR3 sequence (DNA): TGTGCCAGCAGCGTGGGGCCTGAAGAGACCCAGTACTTC. This chain uses TRBV7-2 with TRBJ2-5, with D perhaps matching TRBD1 (5 bases). The CDR3 runs to 13 residues. Germline V CDR1 and CDR2: SGHTA, FQGNSA. Trimming cost V 5 bases and J 3 bases, with 10 bases left between them.

The chain couples TRBV6-5 to TRBJ1-1, with no clear D. V lost 4 bases to trimming and J lost 0 bases, with 9 bases between them. The length of the CDR3 is 14 residues. Germline loops: CDR1 MNHEY, CDR2 SVGAGI. Here the CDR3 DNA reads TGTGCCAGCAGTTCCCCAGCGATGAACACTGAAGCTTTCTTT. This translates into CASSSPAMNTEAFF.

The rearrangement uses TRBV20-1 and TRBJ2-7; D uncertain. V lost 3 bases, J lost 7 bases, and 22 bases lay in between. The CDR3 has 15 amino acids. Germline loops: CDR1 DFQATT, CDR2 SNEGSKA (reference sequence). Here the CDR3 reads CSASYFDSPTEEQYF. The CDR3 nucleotides are TGCAGTGCTAGTTATTTTGACTCCCCGACGGAGGAGCAGTACTTC.